This entry features one T cell receptor beta chain sequence. What it binds is not known. This specimen comes from a study of CD8 T cells in Susac syndrome. For the study at large: Sequenced Susac syndrome patients included more than 5 with active disease and under ten who were in remission. Patients with Susac syndrome were therapy-naive, on corticosteroids, or on intravenous immunoglobulin alone at blood draw.

Findings and caveats of the study: The CD4+ T cell repertoires of Susac syndrome were found to show no clonal expansion.

Reverse transcription of about 0.5 to 1 ug RNA was carried out with random hexamers. TCRdb reprocessed the immunoSEQ multiplex PCR reads with MiXCR, giving one entry per CDR3 protein. The table records around 170,000 distinct CDR3 sequences, approximately 94% of them present only once. Sequenced material: CD4+ T cells from PBMCs. The source is a human donor with Susac syndrome.

CDR3 sequence: CAWSVEPNTEAFF. The CDR3, as DNA: TGTGCCTGGAGTGTCGAGCCGAACACTGAAGCTTTCTTT. This sequence joins TRBV30 and TRBJ1-1; no reliable D call. CDR3 length equals 13 residues. Germline V CDR1 and CDR2: GTSNPN, SVGIG (reference sequence). Trimming removed 0 bases at V and 1 base at J, with 6 bases between.